This T cell receptor (beta chain) was sequenced in a study of beta chain features in type 1 diabetes. Study overall: The number of sorted cells examined across all samples was around 98 million.

Study conclusions and caveats: TCRB repertoires of naive, central memory and Treg cells appeared more similar among patients than among healthy donors.

There are a few counts of this clone. The antigen remains unidentified. What was sequenced were expressed TCRB transcripts, since all of the isolated RNA had been reverse transcribed. Measured with immunoSEQ multiplex PCR; TCRdb has only the in-frame clones, and not every one. The sample lists around 500,000 clones; roughly 11% were seen once. The CDR3 is 13 residues long. The V end was cut by 8 bases, the J end by 2 bases, with 10 bases between. Germline CDR1 reads GTSNPN; CDR2 reads SVGIG (reference sequence). The chain combines TRBV30 with TRBJ2-6; D not resolved. The origin of this receptor is a woman younger than 30 in good health. The sequencing input was naive CD4+ T cells from blood. The CDR3 region has the DNA TGTGCCAGCGACAAAGCTGGGGCCAACGTCCTGACTTTC. It encodes CASDKAGANVLTF.